Given below is one TCR beta chain in context. The CDR3 consists of 12 residues. Germline-derived CDR1 and CDR2 are MNHNY and SVGAGI (reference sequence). Trimming pared 8 bases from V and 0 bases from J, leaving 7 bases between. The record originates from a study of technical replicates of blood from a handful of donors. The data were produced by immunoSEQ multiplex PCR, yet TCRdb's version contains in-frame clones alone and is incomplete. Among about 61,000 clones listed, about 97% were seen once. Sequences were obtained from T cells isolated from PBMCs. This TCR derives from a human donor in good health. V is TRBV6-6 and J is TRBJ1-1; D call uncertain. The CDR3 nucleotides are TGTGCCAGCGGGCTCTTGAACACTGAAGCTTTCTTT. This sequence encodes CASGLLNTEAFF.